The following is a TCR beta chain sequence with its context. What this receptor recognizes is not known. Base qualities are not recorded, but no much larger clone differs from it by a single base. Additional DNA sequences in this sample encode the identical CDR3. In total, over 600 healthy bone marrow donors made up the cohort. At the time of sampling, all cohort members were nominally healthy, though unrecorded immune exposures were likely present. The donor was CMV seropositive and was included in the group of 250 to 300 seropositive cohort members. Each donor provided a peripheral blood sample, and peripheral blood mononuclear cells were used for TCR beta sequencing. Genomic DNA extraction from the blood cell samples was performed with the Qiagen DNeasy Blood Extraction Kit. The data were obtained in a study of cytomegalovirus exposure and HLA in healthy donors (dated by TCRdb to 2016 to 2017). Some background on the complete study: An earlier analysis of fewer than 750 of the donors reported 276 Gb of sequence data and around 110 million unique TCR beta sequences obtained from about 200 million T cells. An early release covering approximately 600 HLA-typed donors comprised approximately 290 gigabases of sequencing data and some 79 million unique TCR sequences. The genetic ancestry cluster associated with self-reported Caucasian donors included 80% to 90% of the approximately 430 genotyped donors. The study aimed to test whether cataloging public T cell receptors could reveal signatures of past pathogen exposure. Using immunosequencing, the study profiled T cell repertoires from about 650 subjects and related those repertoires to cytomegalovirus serostatus. In addition to the first cohort of 500 to 850 subjects, a separate validation cohort of some 120 different subjects was used. High-throughput TCR immunosequencing, statistical association of individual TCRs with disease status, and machine learning were combined to predict cytomegalovirus infection status. To study patterns of TCR occurrence, a later analysis re-analyzed previously published TCR beta repertoires from 550 to 800 donors and added high-resolution HLA genotyping. Rather than using new phenotypic data, the later analysis identified candidate immune exposures from TCR beta sequences and from how often those sequences occurred across donors. An earlier analysis of some 500 of the donors used high-throughput TCR beta sequencing to judge whether each TCR beta V gene segment behaved as functional or pseudogenic. Donor age, sex, ethnicity and CMV serostatus were compiled alongside the repertoire data. In a later genetic analysis, genome-wide SNP genotypes for 398 of the 666 donors were used, and that subset was treated as a discovery cohort. All discovery cohort repertoires had been generated using a single sequencing platform. Class I and class II HLA loci were covered by the typing at four-digit resolution. Typing coverage varied by locus: roughly 629-630 donors for A, B, C, DRB1 and DQB1; 500 to 550 for DQA1; about 590 for DPA1; 450 to 480 for DPB1. Four or five DR-DQ haplotypes were handled as single units for association and clustering because linkage in the cohort was strong. Among over 350 genotyped donors of the cohort, an average of around 240,000 unique TCR beta nucleotide sequences were sequenced per donor, around 20% of them non-productive. Results the study describes overall, beyond this receptor: Only TCR beta chains were sequenced in this cohort, and the absence of alpha or paired-chain data limited detectable features. Immune exposure information for the cohort was limited to CMV serostatus. The 87-base-pair reads could not distinguish some IMGT-functional V segments, including TRBV6-2 and TRBV6-3, so those segments were excluded. Linkage disequilibrium might explain the correlated functional status among segregating V segments, but an unknown experimental factor could not be excluded. A cluster of highly shared sequence variants was judged likely to be a technical artifact of the sequencing pipeline. A later analysis found that most CMV-associated TCR beta chains appeared HLA-restricted, with HLA associations seemingly driven largely by CMV exposure. Sequencing depth was assumed to be roughly uniform across donors in the presence/absence analyses, though that assumption may not hold. In a later analysis, HLA-associated TCR beta chains showed more clonal expansion and lower generation probabilities than non-associated chains that were equally common. At a false discovery rate of 0.05, a later analysis linked 16,000 or so TCR beta sequences to specific HLA alleles. The authors suggested that the approach could potentially be extended to other disease states and immunological phenotypes. Compared with the 666-donor mean, donors in an Asian-associated ancestry cluster had fewer N-insertions in productive TCRs, according to a later genetic analysis. An association between a missense DCLRE1C variant and V-gene and J-gene trimming of TCR beta chains was found in a later genetic analysis and replicated in an independent cohort. The earlier analysis of fewer than 750 of the donors excluded some 16 rarely observed V segments, including chromosome 9 orphons, because counts were too low. In a later analysis, the rate of TCR association differed among HLA loci, with DRB1 alleles having the most associated TCRs and HLA-C alleles having the fewest. An earlier analysis of approximately 600 of the donors showed that most TCR beta V segments appeared in productive rearrangements either about 90% or about 30% of the time, which broadly matched IMGT annotations. In vitro tests confirmed that a few of the cytomegalovirus-associated TCR beta chains recognize cytomegalovirus antigens. A further reported finding was that TCR beta sequences accurately predicted the HLA-A and HLA-B alleles for most subjects in the first cohort. When HLA alleles, especially DR and DQ, strongly co-occurred, TCR associations were difficult to assign to individual alleles. A total of 164 TCR beta chains were listed by the study as associated with cytomegalovirus. In both the original and validation cohorts, the classifier was reported to diagnose cytomegalovirus status with high specificity and sensitivity. Most TCR sequences were observed very rarely across donors, whereas some public TCRs were present in many individuals. HLA typing was unavailable for some donors at each locus, so association tests used only the typed subset. A later analysis reported that several top co-occurrence clusters appeared linked to parvovirus B19, influenza, CMV and Epstein-Barr virus.

The library was generated by the immunoSEQ multiplex PCR assay. A mixture of 60 forward primers for TCR Vbeta segments and 13 reverse primers for TCR Jbeta segments was used in the multiplex PCR. The CDR3 region of rearranged TCR beta genes was amplified from genomic DNA by a multiplex PCR assay. The Illumina HiSeq System was used to sequence the amplified TCR beta libraries as 87-base-pair reads. Under the source paper's analysis protocol: A later analysis tallied 70 million to 100 million unique TCR beta chains across the 666 repertoires, and about 12 million of those chains were shared by two or more donors. A nearest-neighbor algorithm error-corrected the raw reads and collapsed the reads into unique sequences, merging closely related sequences to remove PCR and sequencing errors. CDR3 sequences were aligned to IMGT reference sequences to assign V, D and J gene segments. For a sequence to be retained, at least a six-nucleotide match to both a V gene segment and a J gene segment was required. Rearrangements were called productive when the CDR3 lacked stop codons and stayed in frame with V and J; all others were non-productive. Following IMGT convention, CDR3 was defined as the stretch from the second conserved V-encoded cysteine up to the conserved J-encoded phenylalanine. The earlier analysis of about 530 of the donors excluded any sequence lacking an unambiguous match to a single V gene segment. An earlier analysis of under 750 of the donors called V segments functional above 56.7% productive rearrangements and segregating when the between-donor standard deviation exceeded 5%. A statistical classification framework was developed to diagnose cytomegalovirus status using the catalog of TCR beta chain sequences. V and J gene assignment, in a later analysis, came from comparing TCR nucleotide sequences with IMGT/GENE-DB human TR gene sequences. The TCRdist pipeline was used in a later analysis to assign CDR3 sequences and most-parsimonious VDJ recombination scenarios. In a later analysis, each TCR beta chain was defined by its CDR3 amino acid sequence together with its V-gene family, and reads without a unique V-gene family were excluded. A later analysis removed 500 to 650 highly shared, low-generation-probability nucleotide sequences to deal with suspected cross-contamination and a sequencing artifact. In a later analysis, a clonal expansion index for each public chain was calculated from normalized within-repertoire ranks of inferred template counts. A later analysis computed generation probabilities with a VDJ recombination model fitted to out-of-frame rearrangements, and checked the results against IGoR. In a later analysis, TCR-TCR, TCR-HLA and TCR-CMV co-occurrence was scored with hypergeometric tests, and a repertoire-size bias correction was applied to TCR pairs. False discovery rates were estimated in a later analysis by permuting HLA or CMV assignments 20 times. A later analysis grouped co-occurring TCRs with DBSCAN, adding TCRdist sequence similarity when clustering within HLA-allele-positive subsets. For co-occurrence clustering, repertoires with fewer than 30,000 or more than 120,000 public chains were excluded, along with roughly 5 repertoires with anomalous nucleotide sharing. The immuneACCESS repertoire file appears here via TCRdb, limited to in-frame rearrangements. These files lack a portion of the clones; in checked studies, under half of the deficit traces to unresolved V genes, and the cause of the others is not known. From that table come the V and J calls and clone size; the DNA was used to work out D and trimming. The sample table shows fewer than 90,000 clones, and roughly 80% are seen once. The ten largest clones represent approximately 15% of the sample.

Taken from the germline V gene (reference sequence), the CDR1 and CDR2 loops are LNHDA and SQIVND. Counted from cysteine to phenylalanine, this CDR3 has 12 amino acids. Only the CDR3 part of the read is kept: 36 bases, read in frame from the first base. V was cut back by 3 bases and J by 6 bases, leaving a gap of 8 bases between them. This TCR derives from a woman aged 40 to 50 in good health and CMV-seropositive. This sequence uses TRBV19 and TRBJ1-1; the D segment cannot be called with confidence. The sequenced sample consisted of PBMCs. The sequence in DNA is TGTGCCAGTAGTATTGGCGGGGCTGAAGCTTTCTTT. The encoded protein is CASSIGGAEAFF.